This note documents a single T cell receptor beta chain sequence. Antigen specificity is unknown. TCRdb analysed the RACE reads with MiXCR anew, one entry per CDR3 protein. The table has 65,000 to 95,000 distinct CDR3 sequences, 6.5% to 8.5% seen once; the top ten hold 1.3%. The data stem from a study of human T cells and chemical hapten exposure. Findings and caveats of the study: No shift was seen in TCRs above 1 in 1000 frequency with DPC sensitization.

Trimming removed 0 bases at V and 3 bases at J, with 12 bases between. The germline gives CDR1 SGHTS, CDR2 YDEGEE. The CDR3 consists of 15 residues. Time point specified: patch test 2, 6 weeks after DPC sensitization. Treatment reported: therapeutic diphenylcyclopropenone sensitization with weekly scalp DPC. The V call is TRBV5-8, the J call TRBJ1-2, with a tentative D call TRBD1 (5 bases). This specimen consisted of whole blood, obtained in connection with sensitization to the hapten diphenylcyclopropenone (DPC). The receptor comes from a woman aged 25 to 45 with alopecia areata. Some clones in this sample may be carry-over from other donors' samples. The CDR3 loop is CASSLGADIDYGYTF. The CDR3 region has the DNA TGTGCCAGCAGCTTGGGGGCGGACATCGACTATGGCTACACCTTC.